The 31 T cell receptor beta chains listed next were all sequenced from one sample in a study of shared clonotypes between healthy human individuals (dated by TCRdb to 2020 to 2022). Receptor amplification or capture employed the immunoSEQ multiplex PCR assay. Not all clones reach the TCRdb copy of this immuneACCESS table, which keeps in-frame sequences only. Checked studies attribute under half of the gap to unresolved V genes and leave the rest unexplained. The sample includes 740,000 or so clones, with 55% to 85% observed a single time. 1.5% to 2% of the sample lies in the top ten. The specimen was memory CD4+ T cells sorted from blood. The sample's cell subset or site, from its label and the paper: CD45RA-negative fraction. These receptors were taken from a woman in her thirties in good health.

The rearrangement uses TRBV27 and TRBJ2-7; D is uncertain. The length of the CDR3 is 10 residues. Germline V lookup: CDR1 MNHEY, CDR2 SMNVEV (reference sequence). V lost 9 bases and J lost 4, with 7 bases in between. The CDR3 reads CASRAYEQYF. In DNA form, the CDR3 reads TGTGCCAGTAGAGCATACGAGCAGTACTTC.

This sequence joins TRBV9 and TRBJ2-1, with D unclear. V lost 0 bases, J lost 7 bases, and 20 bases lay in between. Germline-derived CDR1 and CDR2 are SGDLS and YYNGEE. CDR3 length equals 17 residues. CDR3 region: CASSVATASPTGNEQFF. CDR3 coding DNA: TGTGCCAGCAGCGTAGCTACTGCCAGCCCGACTGGAAATGAGCAGTTCTTC.

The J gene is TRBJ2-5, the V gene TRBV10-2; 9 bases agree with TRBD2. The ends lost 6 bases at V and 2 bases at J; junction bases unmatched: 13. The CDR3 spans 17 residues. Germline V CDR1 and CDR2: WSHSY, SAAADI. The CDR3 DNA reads TGCGCCAGCAGAGATACGGGGGCTAGCGGGAAACAAGAGACCCAGTACTTC. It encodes CASRDTGASGKQETQYF.

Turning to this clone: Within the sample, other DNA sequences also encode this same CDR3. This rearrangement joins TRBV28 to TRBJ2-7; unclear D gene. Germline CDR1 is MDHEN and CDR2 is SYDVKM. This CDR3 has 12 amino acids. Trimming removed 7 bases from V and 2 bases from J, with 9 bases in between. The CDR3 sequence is CASKGKPYEQYF. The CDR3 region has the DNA TGTGCCAGCAAGGGAAAACCCTACGAGCAGTACTTC.

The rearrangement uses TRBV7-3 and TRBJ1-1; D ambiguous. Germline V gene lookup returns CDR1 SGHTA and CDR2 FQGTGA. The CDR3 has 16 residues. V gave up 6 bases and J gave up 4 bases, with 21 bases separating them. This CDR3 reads CASSPSDGVKVTEAFF. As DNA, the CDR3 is TGTGCCAGCAGTCCTTCTGACGGGGTGAAGGTCACTGAAGCTTTCTTT.

The DNA of the CDR3 is TGCGCCAGCAGCTCCGGACAGATCCAAGAGACCCAGTACTTC. Translating gives CASSSGQIQETQYF. The chain recombines TRBV5-1 with TRBJ2-5; D perhaps matches TRBD1 (6 bases). CDR1 is SGHRS, CDR2 YFSETQ, per germline. The CDR3 covers 14 residues. Trimming took 3 bases from V and 1 from J, leaving 10 bases between them.

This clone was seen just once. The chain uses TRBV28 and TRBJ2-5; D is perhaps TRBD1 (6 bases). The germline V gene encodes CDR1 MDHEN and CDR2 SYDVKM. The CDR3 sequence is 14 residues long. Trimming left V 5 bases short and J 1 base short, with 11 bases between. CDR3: CASSPGQSQETQYF. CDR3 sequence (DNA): TGTGCCAGCAGTCCCGGACAGTCCCAAGAGACCCAGTACTTC.

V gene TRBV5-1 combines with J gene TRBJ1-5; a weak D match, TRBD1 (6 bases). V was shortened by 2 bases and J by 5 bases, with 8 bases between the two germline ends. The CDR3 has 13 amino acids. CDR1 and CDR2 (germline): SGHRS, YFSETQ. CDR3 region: CASSLRGHQPQHF. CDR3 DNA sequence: TGCGCCAGCAGCTTACGGGGGCATCAGCCCCAGCATTTT.

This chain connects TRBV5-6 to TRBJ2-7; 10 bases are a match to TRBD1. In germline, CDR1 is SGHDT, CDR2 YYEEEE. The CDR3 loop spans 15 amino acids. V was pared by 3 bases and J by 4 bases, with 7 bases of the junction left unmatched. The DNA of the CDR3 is TGTGCCAGCAGCTGGCCGGGACAGGGGCAATACGAGCAGTACTTC. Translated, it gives CASSWPGQGQYEQYF.

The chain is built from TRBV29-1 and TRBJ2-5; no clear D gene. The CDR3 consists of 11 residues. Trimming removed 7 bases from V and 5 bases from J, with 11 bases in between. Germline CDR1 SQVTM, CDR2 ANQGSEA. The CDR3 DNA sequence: TGCAGCGCAAATAGAGTCGAGACCCAGTACTTC. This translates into CSANRVETQYF.

The CDR3 here is CASSFGQTYEQYF. The CDR3 DNA reads TGCGCCAGCAGCTTTGGACAAACCTACGAGCAGTACTTC. The gene calls are TRBV5-1 and TRBJ2-7, with a tentative D call TRBD1 (5 bases). Germline V CDR1 and CDR2: SGHRS, YFSETQ. Trimming stripped 2 bases from V and 2 bases from J, with 8 bases between. The CDR3 has 13 amino acids.

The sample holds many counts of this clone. The CDR3 DNA reads TGTGCCAGCGGACAGGGGATTACGGACACTGAAGCTTTCTTT. It translates to CASGQGITDTEAFF. The genes are TRBV7-9 and TRBJ1-1; 9 bases fit TRBD1. The V gene end was trimmed by 8 bases and the J gene end by 3 bases; junction bases not matched to a gene: 7. The CDR3 totals 14 residues. The V gene's germline CDR1 is SEHNR and CDR2 FQNEAQ (reference sequence).

CDR3 sequence reads: CASSSVRTSGRGTGELFF. The CDR3 nucleotides read TGTGCCAGCAGTTCCGTGAGGACTAGCGGGAGAGGAACCGGGGAGCTGTTTTTT. This chain links TRBV27 with TRBJ2-2; 13 positions agree with TRBD2. The V segment lost 4 bases and the J segment 5 bases; nucleotides outside the gene matches: 10. This CDR3 spans 18 amino acids. The germline gives CDR1 MNHEY, CDR2 SMNVEV (reference sequence).

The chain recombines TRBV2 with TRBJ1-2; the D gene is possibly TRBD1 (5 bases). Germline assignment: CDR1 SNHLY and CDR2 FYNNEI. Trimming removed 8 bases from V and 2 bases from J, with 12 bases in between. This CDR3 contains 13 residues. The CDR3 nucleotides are TGTGCCAGCGGAACGGGACTGAACTATGGCTACACCTTC. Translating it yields CASGTGLNYGYTF.

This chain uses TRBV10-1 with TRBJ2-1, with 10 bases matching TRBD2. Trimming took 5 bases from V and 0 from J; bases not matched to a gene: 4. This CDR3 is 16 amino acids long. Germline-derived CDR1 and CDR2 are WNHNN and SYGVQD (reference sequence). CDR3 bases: TGCGCCAGCAGTCCCATAGCGGGAGGCTCCTACAATGAGCAGTTCTTC. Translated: CASSPIAGGSYNEQFF.

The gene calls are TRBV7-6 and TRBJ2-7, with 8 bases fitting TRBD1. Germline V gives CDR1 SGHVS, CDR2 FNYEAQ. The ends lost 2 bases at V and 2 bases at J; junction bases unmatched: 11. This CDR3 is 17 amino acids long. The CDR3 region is CASSLSFQGAIPYEQYF. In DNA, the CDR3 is TGTGCCAGCAGCTTATCATTTCAGGGGGCTATACCCTACGAGCAGTACTTC.

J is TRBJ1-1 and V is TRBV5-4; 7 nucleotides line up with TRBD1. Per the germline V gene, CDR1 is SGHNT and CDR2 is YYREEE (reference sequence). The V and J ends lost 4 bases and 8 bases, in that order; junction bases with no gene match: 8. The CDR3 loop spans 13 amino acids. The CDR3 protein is CASSPTRGEEAFF. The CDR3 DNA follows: TGTGCCAGCAGCCCTACCAGGGGGGAAGAAGCTTTCTTT.

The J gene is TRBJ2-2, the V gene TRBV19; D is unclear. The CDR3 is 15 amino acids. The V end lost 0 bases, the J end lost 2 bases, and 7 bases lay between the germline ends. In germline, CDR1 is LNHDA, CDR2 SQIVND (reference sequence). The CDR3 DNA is TGTGCCAGTAGTATAGATGCCCATAACACCGGGGAGCTGTTTTTT. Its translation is CASSIDAHNTGELFF.

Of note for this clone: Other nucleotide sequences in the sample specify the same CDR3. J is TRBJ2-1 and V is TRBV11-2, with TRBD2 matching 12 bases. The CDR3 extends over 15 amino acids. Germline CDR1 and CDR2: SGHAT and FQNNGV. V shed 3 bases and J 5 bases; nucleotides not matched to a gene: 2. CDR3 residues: CASSFLAGGNNEQFF. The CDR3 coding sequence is TGTGCCAGCAGCTTTCTAGCGGGAGGGAACAATGAGCAGTTCTTC.

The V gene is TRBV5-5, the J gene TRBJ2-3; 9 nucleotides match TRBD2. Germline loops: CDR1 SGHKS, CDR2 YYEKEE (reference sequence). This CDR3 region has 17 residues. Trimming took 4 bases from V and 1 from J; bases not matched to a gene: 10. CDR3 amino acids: CASSVAGAISRTDTQYF. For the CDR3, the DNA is TGTGCCAGCAGCGTAGCGGGAGCAATCTCTCGCACAGATACGCAGTATTTT.

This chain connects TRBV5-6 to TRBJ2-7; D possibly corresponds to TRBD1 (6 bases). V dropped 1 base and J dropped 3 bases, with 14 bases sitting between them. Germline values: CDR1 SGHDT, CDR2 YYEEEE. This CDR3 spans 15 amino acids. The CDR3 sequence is CASSLLSGEFYEQYF. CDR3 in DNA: TGTGCCAGCAGCTTGCTGTCAGGGGAATTCTACGAGCAGTACTTC. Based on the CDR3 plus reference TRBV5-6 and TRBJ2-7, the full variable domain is DAGVTQSPTHLIKTRGQQVTLRCSPKSGHDTVSWYQQALGQGPQFIFQYYEEEERQRGNFPDRFSGHQFPNYSSELNVNALLLGDSALYLCASSLLSGEFYEQYFGPGTRLTVT.

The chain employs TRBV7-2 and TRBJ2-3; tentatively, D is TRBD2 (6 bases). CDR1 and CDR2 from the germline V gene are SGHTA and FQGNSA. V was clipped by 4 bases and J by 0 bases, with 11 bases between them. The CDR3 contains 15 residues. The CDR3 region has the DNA TGTGCCAGCAGCTCCGGACTACCTAGCACAGATACGCAGTATTTT. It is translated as CASSSGLPSTDTQYF.

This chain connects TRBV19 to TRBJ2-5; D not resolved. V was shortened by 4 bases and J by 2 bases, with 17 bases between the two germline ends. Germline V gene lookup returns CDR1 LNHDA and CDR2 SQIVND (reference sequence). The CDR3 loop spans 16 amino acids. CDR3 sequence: CASSNPWQVGQETQYF. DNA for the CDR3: TGTGCCAGTAGTAACCCTTGGCAGGTGGGACAAGAGACCCAGTACTTC.

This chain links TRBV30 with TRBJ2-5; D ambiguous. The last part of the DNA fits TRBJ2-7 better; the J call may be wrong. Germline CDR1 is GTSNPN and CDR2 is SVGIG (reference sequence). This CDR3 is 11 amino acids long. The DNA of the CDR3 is TGTGCCTGGAGTGTACCGGGCGAGCAGTACTTC. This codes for CAWSVPGEQYF.

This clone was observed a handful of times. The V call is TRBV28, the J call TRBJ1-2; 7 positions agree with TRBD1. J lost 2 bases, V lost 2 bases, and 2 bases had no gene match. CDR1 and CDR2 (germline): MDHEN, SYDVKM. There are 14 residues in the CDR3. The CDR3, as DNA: TGTGCCAGCAGTTTAAAGGGGGCCAACTATGGCTACACCTTC. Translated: CASSLKGANYGYTF.

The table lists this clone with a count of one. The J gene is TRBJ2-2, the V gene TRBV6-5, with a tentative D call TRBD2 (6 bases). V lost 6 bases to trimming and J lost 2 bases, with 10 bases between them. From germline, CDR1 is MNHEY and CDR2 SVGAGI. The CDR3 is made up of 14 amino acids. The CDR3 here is CASSRSGNTGELFF. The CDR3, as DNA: TGTGCCAGCAGCCGTAGCGGAAACACCGGGGAGCTGTTTTTT.

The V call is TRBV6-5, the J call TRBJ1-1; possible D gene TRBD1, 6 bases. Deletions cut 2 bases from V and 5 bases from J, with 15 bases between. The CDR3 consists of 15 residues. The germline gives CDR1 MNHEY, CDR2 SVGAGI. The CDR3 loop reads CASSYSRRGATEAFF. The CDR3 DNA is TGTGCCAGCAGTTACAGCCGTCGGGGGGCAACTGAAGCTTTCTTT.

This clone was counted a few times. In DNA form, the CDR3 reads TGTGCCAGCGAACAGGGTACCTCTGGGGCCAACGTCCTGACTTTC. It yields the protein CASEQGTSGANVLTF. V and J are TRBV28 and TRBJ2-6; TRBD1 is a possible D gene (6 bases). V lost 8 bases and J 0 bases, leaving 11 bases between the germline ends. Germline loops: CDR1 MDHEN, CDR2 SYDVKM. CDR3 size: 15 residues. The full variable domain, rest sourced from reference TRBV28 and TRBJ2-6, is DVKVTQSSRYLVKRTGEKVFLECVQDMDHENMFWYRQDPGLGLRLIYFSYDVKMKEKGDIPEGYSVSREKKERFSLILESASTNQTSMYLCASEQGTSGANVLTFGAGSRLTVL.

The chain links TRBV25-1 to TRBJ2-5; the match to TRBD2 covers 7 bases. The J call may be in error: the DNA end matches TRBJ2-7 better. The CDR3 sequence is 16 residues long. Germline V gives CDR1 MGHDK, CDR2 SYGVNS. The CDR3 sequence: CASSGGRDDRGYEQYF. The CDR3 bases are TGTGCCAGCAGTGGGGGGAGGGACGATCGTGGCTACGAGCAGTACTTC.

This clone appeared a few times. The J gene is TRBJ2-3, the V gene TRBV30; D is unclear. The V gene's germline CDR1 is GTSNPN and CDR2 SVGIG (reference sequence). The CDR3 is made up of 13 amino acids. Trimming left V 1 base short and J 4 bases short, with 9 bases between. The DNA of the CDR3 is TGTGCCTGGAGTGGAGGTTCGTCAGATACGCAGTATTTT. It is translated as CAWSGGSSDTQYF.

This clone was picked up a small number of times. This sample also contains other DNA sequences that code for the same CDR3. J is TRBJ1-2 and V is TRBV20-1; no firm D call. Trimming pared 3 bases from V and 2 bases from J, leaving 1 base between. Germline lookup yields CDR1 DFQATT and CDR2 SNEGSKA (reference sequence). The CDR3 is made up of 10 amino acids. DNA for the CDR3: TGCAGTGCTAGCAACTATGGCTACACCTTC. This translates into CSASNYGYTF.